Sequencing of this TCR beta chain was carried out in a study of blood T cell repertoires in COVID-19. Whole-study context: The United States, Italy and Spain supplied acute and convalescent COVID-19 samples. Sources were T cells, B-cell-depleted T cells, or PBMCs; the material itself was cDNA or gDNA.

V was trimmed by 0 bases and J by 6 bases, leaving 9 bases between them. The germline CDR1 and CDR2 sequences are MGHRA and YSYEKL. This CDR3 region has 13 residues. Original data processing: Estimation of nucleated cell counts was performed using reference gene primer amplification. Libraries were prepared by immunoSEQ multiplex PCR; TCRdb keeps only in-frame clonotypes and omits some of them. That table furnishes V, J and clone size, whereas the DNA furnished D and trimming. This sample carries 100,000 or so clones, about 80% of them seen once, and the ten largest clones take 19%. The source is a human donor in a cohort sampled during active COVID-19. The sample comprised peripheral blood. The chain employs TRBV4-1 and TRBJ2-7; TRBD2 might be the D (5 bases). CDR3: CASSQERVGEQYF. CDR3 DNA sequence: TGCGCCAGCAGCCAAGAGAGGGTCGGCGAGCAGTACTTC.